The 21 T cell receptor beta chains given below trace back to one sample, sequenced in a study of blood T cell repertoires in COVID-19. TCRdb's table, derived via immunoSEQ multiplex PCR, lists solely in-frame clones and lacks some. The table has about 170,000 clones, around 88% seen once. The material sequenced was peripheral blood. The receptors come from a woman between 65 and 79 years old who had recovered from COVID-19.

This clone was seen more than once but under ten times. The chain uses TRBV10-3 and TRBJ2-7, with 13 bases that match TRBD2. Losses at the gene ends were 6 bases for V and 0 bases for J; bases not matched to a gene: 5. Per germline, CDR1 ENHRY and CDR2 SYGVKD. CDR3 length equals 16 residues. The CDR3 here is CAIRGGLAGSSYEQYF. The DNA of the CDR3 is TGTGCCATCAGGGGGGGACTAGCGGGAAGCTCCTACGAGCAGTACTTC.

This clone was observed a handful of times. The chain employs TRBV5-8 and TRBJ1-6, with TRBD1 matching over 7 bases. This CDR3 comprises 14 residues. V was clipped by 3 bases and J by 14 bases; unmatched bases: 11. Germline V gene data show CDR1 as SGHTS and CDR2 as YDEGEE. Here the CDR3 reads CASSSGTAGLALHF. CDR3 nucleotide sequence: TGTGCCAGCAGCTCCGGGACAGCGGGTTTAGCCCTCCACTTT.

This clone was detected only once. The genes are TRBV5-4 and TRBJ2-1, with 11 bases identical to TRBD2. CDR1 and CDR2 from the germline V gene are SGHNT and YYREEE (reference sequence). The V segment lost 0 bases and the J segment 13 bases; nucleotides outside the gene matches: 3. This CDR3 has 13 residues. The CDR3 protein is CASSLGSGGAQFF. The CDR3 DNA reads as TGTGCCAGCAGCTTGGGTAGCGGGGGGGCTCAGTTCTTC. The full variable domain, with the rest looked up from reference TRBV5-4 and TRBJ2-1, is ETGVTQSPTHLIKTRGQQVTLRCSSQSGHNTVSWYQQALGQGPQFIFQYYREEENGRGNFPPRFSGLQFPNYSSELNVNALELDDSALYLCASSLGSGGAQFFGPGTRLTVL.

The V and J genes are TRBV27 and TRBJ2-5; 12 bases fit TRBD2. Trimming removed 6 bases from V and 5 bases from J; junction bases left unmatched: 13. CDR3 length: 17 amino acids. Per the germline V gene, CDR1 is MNHEY and CDR2 is SMNVEV (reference sequence). The CDR3 bases are TGTGCCAGCAGCCAAAAAGCTAGCGGGAGGGCCCGGGAGACCCAGTACTTC. This codes for CASSQKASGRARETQYF.

This clone was observed once. This chain joins TRBV30 and TRBJ2-7; 9 positions agree with TRBD2. The junction had 1 base not matched to a gene; V was cut back by 4 bases and J by 3 bases. CDR1 is GTSNPN and CDR2 is SVGIG in the germline V gene (reference sequence). This CDR3 is 12 amino acids long. CDR3 nucleotides: TGTGCCTGGATTAGCGGGAGCTACGAGCAGTACTTC. Protein sequence: CAWISGSYEQYF.

V usage is TRBV5-1 and J usage is TRBJ2-5; 14 bases match TRBD2. Germline CDR1 is SGHRS and CDR2 is YFSETQ. The CDR3 runs 17 residues. The J segment lost 4 bases and the V segment lost 3 bases, leaving 8 bases of the junction unmatched. This chain's CDR3 is CASSSLWTSGRPETQYF. CDR3 DNA sequence: TGCGCCAGCAGCTCCCTGTGGACTAGCGGGAGGCCAGAGACCCAGTACTTC.

The rearrangement joins TRBV19 to TRBJ2-6, with a tentative D call TRBD1 (6 bases). The germline V gene has CDR1 LNHDA and CDR2 SQIVND (reference sequence). V dropped 6 bases and J dropped 0 bases, with 9 bases sitting between them. The CDR3 has 15 residues. The CDR3 DNA reads as TGTGCCAGTAGGGACAGACGCTCTGGGGCCAACGTCCTGACTTTC. Its protein is CASRDRRSGANVLTF.

This chain uses TRBV4-3 with TRBJ1-4; TRBD1 is a possible D gene (6 bases). The CDR3 sequence is 14 residues long. Trimming took off 1 base at V and 10 bases at J, with 13 bases between the two ends. Per germline, CDR1 LGHNA and CDR2 YSLEER. This CDR3 is CASSQGGRGAKLFF. DNA of the CDR3: TGCGCCAGCAGCCAAGGAGGCAGGGGCGCAAAACTGTTTTTT.

The chain has TRBV18 and TRBJ1-6; D call uncertain. The CDR3 spans 12 residues. Trimming cost V 6 bases and J 4 bases, with 4 bases left between them. Germline CDR1 KGHSH, CDR2 LQKENI. For the CDR3, the DNA is TGTGCCAGCTCTCCTTATAATTCACCCCTCCACTTT. Translation: CASSPYNSPLHF.

This clone came up a few times. The J gene is TRBJ2-7, the V gene TRBV2, with D possibly being TRBD2 (6 bases). The V and J ends lost 7 bases and 3 bases respectively, with 13 bases between them. The CDR3 spans 13 residues. Looked up from germline, CDR1 is SNHLY and CDR2 is FYNNEI. The CDR3 spells CASTTDGSYEQYF. The CDR3 DNA reads TGTGCCAGCACCACCGACGGGAGCTACGAGCAGTACTTC. The whole variable domain, filled in from reference TRBV2 and TRBJ2-7, reads EPEVTQTPSHQVTQMGQEVILRCVPISNHLYFYWYRQILGQKVEFLVSFYNNEISEKSEIFDDQFSVERPDGSNFTLKIRSTKLEDSAMYFCASTTDGSYEQYFGPGTRLTVT.

In this sample, this clone turned up a few times. This chain uses TRBV29-1 with TRBJ1-1; tentative D call: TRBD1 (5 bases). The germline V gene encodes CDR1 SQVTM and CDR2 ANQGSEA. CDR3 size: 15 residues. CDR3 nucleotide sequence: TGCACCGTCCGCGGGACGGATTTTATGAACACTGAAGCTTTCTTT. It yields the protein CTVRGTDFMNTEAFF. The full variable domain, in which reference TRBV29-1 and TRBJ1-1 provide the parts outside the CDR3, is SAVISQKPSRDICQRGTSLTIQCQVDSQVTMMFWYRQQPGQSLTLIATANQGSEATYESGFVIDKFPISRPNLTFSTLTVSNMSPEDSSIYLCTVRGTDFMNTEAFFGQGTRLTVV.

J is TRBJ1-2 and V is TRBV16; D is possibly TRBD1 (5 bases). The germline gives CDR1 KGHSY, CDR2 FQNENV. CDR3 length equals 13 residues. V was trimmed by 2 bases and J by 4 bases, leaving 8 bases between them. The CDR3: CASSQGQGYGYTF. The CDR3 DNA reads TGTGCCAGCAGCCAAGGGCAGGGCTATGGCTACACCTTC.

This clone was seen many times. This rearrangement joins TRBV6-5 to TRBJ1-2, with D unclear. Trimming removed 2 bases at V and 4 bases at J, with 8 bases between. The CDR3 length is 13 residues. Germline CDR1 is MNHEY and CDR2 is SVGAGI. The CDR3 sequence is CASSYGQAYGYTF. The CDR3 DNA is TGTGCCAGCAGTTACGGGCAGGCCTATGGCTACACCTTC.

This clone was seen a single time. Other DNA sequences from this sample encode an identical CDR3 as well. The J gene is TRBJ2-7, the V gene TRBV3-1 (or the pseudogene TRBV3-2); 9 bases line up with TRBD2. V dropped 4 bases and J dropped 0; count of bases not matched to a gene: 1. The germline V gene encodes CDR1 LGHDT and CDR2 YNNKEL (reference sequence). The CDR3 consists of 14 residues. The CDR3 DNA is TGTGCCAGCAGCCCGACTAGCGGCTCCTACGAGCAGTACTTC. This sequence encodes CASSPTSGSYEQYF.

The V call is TRBV28, the J call TRBJ1-2, with 9 bases aligning to TRBD1. Germline V gene sequence: CDR1 MDHEN, CDR2 SYDVKM. The CDR3 has 16 amino acids. Unmatched junction bases numbered 14, after V lost 4 bases and J lost 8 bases. Here the CDR3 reads CASSSALSGTGMGYTF. DNA for the CDR3: TGTGCCAGCAGTTCCGCCCTAAGTGGGACAGGGATGGGCTACACCTTC.

This chain uses TRBV7-6 with TRBJ1-3; D gene ambiguous. Trimming removed 5 bases at V and 0 bases at J, with 11 bases between. The CDR3 covers 15 residues. Germline CDR1 and CDR2: SGHVS and FNYEAQ. CDR3 sequence reads: CASSPREISGNTIYF. The CDR3, as DNA: TGTGCCAGCAGCCCTCGGGAGATCTCTGGAAACACCATATATTTT. The full variable domain, rest sourced from reference TRBV7-6 and TRBJ1-3, is GAGVSQSPRYKVTKRGQDVALRCDPISGHVSLYWYRQALGQGPEFLTYFNYEAQQDKSGLPNDRFSAERPEGSISTLTIQRTEQRDSAMYRCASSPREISGNTIYFGEGSWLTVV.

The chain couples TRBV7-9 to TRBJ2-7; weak D call: TRBD1 (5 bases). The CDR3 has 13 amino acids. Trimming shortened V by 1 base and J by 6 bases, and 10 bases separated the two germline ends. The germline CDR1 and CDR2 sequences are SEHNR and FQNEAQ (reference sequence). The CDR3 loop is CASSLGGLVEQYF. The CDR3 DNA follows: TGTGCCAGCAGCTTAGGGGGCCTTGTCGAGCAGTACTTC.

Here the CDR3 reads CASSLGLAGAPGTDTQYF. CDR3 nucleotide sequence: TGCGCCAGCAGCTTGGGACTAGCGGGGGCCCCCGGCACAGATACGCAGTATTTT. This chain uses TRBV5-1 with TRBJ2-3; TRBD2 agrees at 12 bases. The CDR3 extends over 18 amino acids. Germline V gene data show CDR1 as SGHRS and CDR2 as YFSETQ. V gave up 0 bases and J gave up 1 base; unmatched junction bases: 6.

The gene calls are TRBV5-6 and TRBJ1-4, with TRBD1 matching over 8 bases. Trimming at V came to 4 bases and at J to 3 bases, leaving 8 bases not matched to a gene. CDR1 is SGHDT and CDR2 is YYEEEE in the germline V gene. The CDR3 has 16 residues. The CDR3 region is CASSPLDRAPNEKLFF. CDR3 nucleotide sequence: TGTGCCAGCAGCCCCCTGGACAGGGCCCCTAATGAAAAACTGTTTTTT.

The chain carries TRBV27 and TRBJ2-5, with TRBD2 matching 10 bases. With 4 bases clipped from V and 5 bases from J, the junction kept 10 bases outside the gene matches. CDR1 and CDR2 (germline): MNHEY, SMNVEV (reference sequence). The CDR3 covers 16 residues. CDR3 region: CASSSARGAGGETQYF. The CDR3 coding sequence is TGTGCCAGCAGTTCGGCCCGGGGAGCGGGGGGGGAGACCCAGTACTTC.

The chain links TRBV14 to TRBJ1-4; D ambiguous. With 1 base removed from V and 6 bases from J, the gap between germline ends came to 9 bases. There are 14 residues in the CDR3. Germline V gene data show CDR1 as SGHDN and CDR2 as FVKESK. CDR3 DNA sequence: TGTGCCAGCAGCCAAGGACGGGATCATGAAAAACTGTTTTTT. Protein: CASSQGRDHEKLFF.